These 11 T cell receptor beta chains came from one sample sequenced in a study of CD4+ T cells in melanoma. Clones were read by immunoSEQ multiplex PCR, and TCRdb kept only the in-frame ones, dropping some. The sample has about 5,700 clones, approximately 68% seen once. Sequencing was done on a sample of cells from a culture (not recorded whether cultured in vitro). These receptors came from a human donor with melanoma.

The chain combines TRBV5-1 with TRBJ2-7, with 7 bases lining up with TRBD1. The junction had 12 bases not matched to a gene; V was cut back by 3 bases and J by 6 bases. This CDR3 has 15 amino acids. Looked up from germline, CDR1 is SGHRS and CDR2 is YFSETQ. The CDR3 DNA sequence: TGCGCCAGCAGCTCCGCCAGTGGGGACAGCTCCGAGCAGTACTTC. Translated, it gives CASSSASGDSSEQYF. Based on the CDR3 plus reference TRBV5-1 and TRBJ2-7, the full variable domain is KAGVTQTPRYLIKTRGQQVTLSCSPISGHRSVSWYQQTPGQGLQFLFEYFSETQRNKGNFPGRFSGRQFSNSRSEMNVSTLELGDSALYLCASSSASGDSSEQYFGPGTRLTVT.

The gene calls are TRBV7-9 and TRBJ2-4; TRBD1 agrees at 9 bases. Germline V gene sequence: CDR1 SEHNR, CDR2 FQNEAQ (reference sequence). This CDR3 is 18 amino acids long. V gave up 4 bases and J gave up 1 base; unmatched junction bases: 11. The CDR3 spells CASSSGTGRLGAKNIQYF. The CDR3 DNA is TGTGCCAGCAGCTCCGGGACAGGGAGGCTCGGGGCCAAAAACATTCAGTACTTC. Complete variable domain (other parts from reference TRBV7-9 and TRBJ2-4): DTGVSQNPRHKITKRGQNVTFRCDPISEHNRLYWYRQTLGQGPEFLTYFQNEAQLEKSRLLSDRFSAERPKGSFSTLEIQRTEQGDSAMYLCASSSGTGRLGAKNIQYFGAGTRLSVL.

Only one count was recorded for this clone. V usage is TRBV19 and J usage is TRBJ1-4, with D possibly being TRBD1 (5 bases). CDR1 LNHDA and CDR2 SQIVND come from the germline V gene (reference sequence). CDR3 length: 15 amino acids. V was clipped by 4 bases and J by 4 bases, with 13 bases between them. DNA of the CDR3: TGTGCCAGTAGTACCCTCGAGGGGATTAATGAAAAACTGTTTTTT. The encoded protein is CASSTLEGINEKLFF.

This chain links TRBV7-8 with TRBJ1-2; 7 bases are a match to TRBD1. V lost 5 bases and J lost 0; bases outside the gene matches: 6. Germline CDR1 reads SGHVS; CDR2 reads FQNEAQ. The CDR3 is 15 amino acids. As DNA, the CDR3 is TGTGCCAGCAGCCCCGCGGGACAGCCTAACTATGGCTACACCTTC. Amino acid sequence: CASSPAGQPNYGYTF.

This clone was found a few times. The genes are TRBV13 and TRBJ1-1, with 8 bases matching TRBD1. V was pared by 5 bases and J by 5 bases, with 7 bases of the junction left unmatched. The V gene's germline CDR1 is PRHDT and CDR2 FYEKMQ (reference sequence). The CDR3 has 14 residues. Here the CDR3 DNA reads TGTGCCAGCAGCCCGGCAGGGGGCAGGACTGAAGCTTTCTTT. Translating it yields CASSPAGGRTEAFF.

A few counts support this clone. The chain couples TRBV3-1 (or the pseudogene TRBV3-2) to TRBJ2-7; D perhaps matches TRBD1 (5 bases). Germline-derived CDR1 and CDR2 are LGHDT and YNNKEL (reference sequence). This CDR3 region has 15 residues. Trimming removed 2 bases at V and 4 bases at J, with 15 bases between. CDR3 residues: CASSQLSGIGYEQYF. The CDR3 region has the DNA TGTGCCAGCAGCCAATTGTCAGGGATCGGGTACGAGCAGTACTTC.

With regard to this clone: Within the sample, other DNA sequences also encode this same CDR3. This chain links TRBV12-3 or TRBV12-4 with TRBJ1-1, with D tentatively TRBD1 (6 bases). Trimming pared 8 bases from V and 0 bases from J, leaving 10 bases between. The CDR3 extends over 13 amino acids. CDR3 sequence: CASGGPLNTEAFF. The CDR3 DNA sequence: TGTGCCAGCGGGGGCCCGCTGAACACTGAAGCTTTCTTT.

The chain couples TRBV28 to TRBJ2-3; perhaps TRBD2 as D (6 bases). Between the trimmed V and J ends, which lost 5 bases and 3 bases, there was a span of 12 bases. This CDR3 contains 14 residues. CDR1 and CDR2 (germline): MDHEN, SYDVKM. CDR3 sequence reads: CASSPGTETDTQYF. The CDR3 DNA reads TGTGCCAGCAGTCCGGGGACTGAGACAGATACGCAGTATTTT.

The rearrangement links TRBV19 to TRBJ2-1, with 8 bases identical to TRBD2. Germline V CDR1 and CDR2: LNHDA, SQIVND (reference sequence). CDR3 length equals 15 residues. Trimming removed 6 bases from V and 2 bases from J; junction bases left unmatched: 6. CDR3 nucleotide sequence: TGTGCCAGTAGGGGGGCGGGGGGCCCCTACAATGAGCAGTTCTTC. The encoded protein is CASRGAGGPYNEQFF.

The J gene is TRBJ2-2, the V gene TRBV6-5, with D perhaps given as TRBD1 or TRBD2 (6 bases each). CDR3 length: 15 residues. With 5 bases removed from V and 1 base from J, the gap between germline ends came to 11 bases. From germline, CDR1 is MNHEY and CDR2 SVGAGI. CDR3 protein: CASSRGALNTGELFF. DNA of the CDR3: TGTGCCAGCAGTAGGGGGGCCCTGAACACCGGGGAGCTGTTTTTT.

This sequence joins TRBV12-3 or TRBV12-4 and TRBJ1-2; unclear D gene. The CDR3 spans 12 residues. The V end was cut by 6 bases, the J end by 5 bases, with 10 bases between. In DNA form, the CDR3 reads TGTGCCAGCAGCCCGACGGCATATGGCTACACCTTC. It translates to CASSPTAYGYTF.